These 27 T cell receptor beta chains originate from one sample sequenced in a study of vaccination effects on CD4 cells after COVID-19 (dated by TCRdb to about 2022). To identify antigen-specific CD4+ T cell clonotypes by their expansion, the ViraFEST assay first stimulated PBMC with viral peptide pools and then applied TCR sequencing. After around 10 days of culture, CD4+ T cells were isolated with the EasySep CD4+ T cell isolation kit. PCR-confirmed SARS-CoV-2 infection had occurred in convalescent patients between March and December 2020, before the Alpha, Beta and Delta variants emerged in the United States. Each participant got two doses of an mRNA SARS-CoV-2 vaccine, either BNT162b2 or mRNA-1273. Library prep was done by the immunoSEQ multiplex PCR assay. TCRdb carries this immuneACCESS record with in-frame sequences only. Its versions omit some clonotypes, under half of them owing to an unresolved V gene in the studies checked, with the rest unexplained. Recorded for this sample are 15,000 or so clones; roughly 70% of them occurred a single time. Around 24% of the sample is taken by the ten largest.

These TCRs are of unknown antigen specificity. The sequenced sample was CD4+ T cells from PBMCs cultured with HCoV-NL63 spike peptides, obtained after COVID-19 vaccination. The intended sense of this specimen's cell subset or site label: HCoV-NL63 spike overlapping peptide pool stimulation. The receptor source for this set is a human donor who had a prior SARS-CoV-2 infection.

This clone was detected only a few times. V and J are TRBV3-1 (or the pseudogene TRBV3-2) and TRBJ2-1; D not resolved. Trimming shortened V by 3 bases and J by 7 bases, and 7 bases separated the two germline ends. Per the germline V gene, CDR1 is LGHDT and CDR2 is YNNKEL (reference sequence). The CDR3 spans 12 residues. CDR3 protein: CASSQTRNEQFF. DNA of the CDR3: TGTGCCAGCAGCCAGACGAGGAATGAGCAGTTCTTC.

This clone came up a few times. The chain links TRBV10-3 to TRBJ2-5, with TRBD2 as a possible D gene (6 bases). V was clipped by 8 bases and J by 2 bases, with 9 bases between them. CDR3 length: 12 residues. CDR1 and CDR2 (germline): ENHRY, SYGVKD. CDR3 in amino acids: CAIRGGQETQYF. CDR3 nucleotide sequence: TGTGCCATCCGGGGAGGACAAGAGACCCAGTACTTC.

This clone was found a few times. The chain employs TRBV7-3 and TRBJ2-1; no firm D call. The CDR3 loop spans 15 amino acids. From germline, CDR1 is SGHTA and CDR2 FQGTGA. V was trimmed by 2 bases and J by 4 bases, leaving 12 bases between them. CDR3 nucleotides: TGTGCCAGCAGCTTATCCGCGGCGGAATACAATGAGCAGTTCTTC. This sequence encodes CASSLSAAEYNEQFF.

The chain joins TRBV14 to TRBJ1-3; maybe TRBD1 (6 bases). This CDR3 has 15 amino acids. CDR1 and CDR2 (germline): SGHDN, FVKESK. The ends were cut back, 2 bases at V and 2 bases at J, with 10 bases in the middle. In DNA form, the CDR3 reads TGTGCCAGCAGCCAATCACAGGGTACTGGAAACACCATATATTTT. Translation gives CASSQSQGTGNTIYF.

The chain has TRBV5-1 and TRBJ2-3; perhaps TRBD2 as D (6 bases). The CDR3 has 15 amino acids. Germline assignment: CDR1 SGHRS and CDR2 YFSETQ. V was pared by 5 bases and J by 0 bases, with 13 bases between. The CDR3 sequence: CASSPEAGSTDTQYF. The CDR3 DNA sequence: TGCGCCAGCAGTCCGGAGGCGGGGAGCACAGATACGCAGTATTTT.

The V and J genes are TRBV3-1 (or the pseudogene TRBV3-2) and TRBJ2-1; no reliable D call. Per the germline V gene, CDR1 is LGHDT and CDR2 is YNNKEL (reference sequence). The V and J ends lost 2 bases and 9 bases respectively, with 11 bases between them. The CDR3 loop spans 13 amino acids. The chain's CDR3 is CASSQTVGGEQFF. In nucleotides, the CDR3 is TGTGCCAGCAGCCAAACCGTAGGTGGTGAGCAGTTCTTC.

V usage is TRBV5-4 and J usage is TRBJ1-6; 7 nucleotides line up with TRBD1. Per the germline V gene, CDR1 is SGHNT and CDR2 is YYREEE (reference sequence). The CDR3 has 15 amino acids. V shed 0 bases, J shed 9 bases, and the junction held 6 bases outside the gene matches. CDR3 DNA sequence: TGTGCCAGCAGCTTGGCCGAGAACAGGGGTTCACCCCTCCACTTT. Protein product: CASSLAENRGSPLHF.

V is TRBV5-4 and J is TRBJ2-1, with 13 bases fitting TRBD2. The CDR3 extends over 18 amino acids. Germline-derived CDR1 and CDR2 are SGHNT and YYREEE (reference sequence). V lost 0 bases to trimming and J lost 7 bases; unmatched junction nucleotides: 10. The CDR3 region is CASSLGGLAGDLGNEQFF. The CDR3 bases are TGTGCCAGCAGCTTGGGAGGACTAGCGGGGGACCTGGGGAATGAGCAGTTCTTC.

This rearrangement joins TRBV18 to TRBJ1-4; no reliable D call. The CDR3 is made up of 16 amino acids. Per the germline V gene, CDR1 is KGHSH and CDR2 is LQKENI. The ends were cut back, 6 bases at V and 0 bases at J, with 14 bases in the middle. Here the CDR3 reads CASSAEAFATNEKLFF. The CDR3 DNA sequence: TGTGCCAGCTCGGCAGAAGCTTTTGCAACTAATGAAAAACTGTTTTTT.

The genes are TRBV19 and TRBJ1-1; no firm D call. V was clipped by 6 bases and J by 4 bases, with 21 bases between them. CDR3 size: 16 residues. Per germline, CDR1 LNHDA and CDR2 SQIVND (reference sequence). Here the CDR3 reads CASSPGFGRSPTEAFF. Here the CDR3 DNA reads TGTGCCAGTAGCCCCGGATTTGGGCGCAGCCCCACTGAAGCTTTCTTT.

This clone was observed a handful of times. The chain is built from TRBV10-3 and TRBJ2-1; 10 nucleotides align to TRBD2. Germline lookup yields CDR1 ENHRY and CDR2 SYGVKD. The CDR3 is 14 residues long. Losses at the gene ends were 7 bases for V and 6 bases for J; bases not matched to a gene: 6. This chain's CDR3 is CAIKPTSGPNEQFF. CDR3 in DNA: TGTGCCATCAAACCGACTAGCGGGCCCAATGAGCAGTTCTTC.

The chain recombines TRBV7-3 with TRBJ2-3, with D hard to call. CDR3 length: 12 residues. V was clipped by 3 bases and J by 2 bases, with 3 bases between them. From germline, CDR1 is SGHTA and CDR2 FQGTGA. CDR3 bases: TGTGCCAGCAGCTTGTACACAGATACGCAGTATTTT. It encodes CASSLYTDTQYF. Full variable domain (rest looked up from reference TRBV7-3 and TRBJ2-3): GAGVSQTPSNKVTEKGKYVELRCDPISGHTALYWYRQSLGQGPEFLIYFQGTGAADDSGLPNDRFFAVRPEGSVSTLKIQRTERGDSAVYLCASSLYTDTQYFGPGTRLTVL.

The gene calls are TRBV11-2 and TRBJ1-5; D gene unclear. Germline V lookup: CDR1 SGHAT, CDR2 FQNNGV. The CDR3 is made up of 13 amino acids. V was pared by 5 bases and J by 10 bases, with 15 bases between. CDR3 sequence: CASSPTSVSPQHF. DNA of the CDR3: TGTGCCAGCAGCCCTACGTCTGTCAGCCCCCAGCATTTT.

This clone was observed once. The chain recombines TRBV5-1 with TRBJ2-7; 8 bases line up with TRBD1. V dropped 4 bases and J dropped 4; count of bases not matched to a gene: 10. Germline assignment: CDR1 SGHRS and CDR2 YFSETQ. This CDR3 comprises 15 residues. The CDR3 region is CASSALLGQGYEQYF. CDR3 in DNA: TGCGCCAGCAGCGCACTCCTTGGACAGGGTTACGAGCAGTACTTC.

This sequence joins TRBV4-3 and TRBJ1-6; no clear D gene. Trimming left V 0 bases short and J 5 bases short, with 11 bases between. CDR1 LGHNA and CDR2 YSLEER come from the germline V gene. The CDR3 covers 16 residues. The CDR3: CASSQDPPPNNSPLHF. The CDR3 bases are TGCGCCAGCAGCCAAGATCCCCCGCCGAATAATTCACCCCTCCACTTT.

The gene calls are TRBV2 and TRBJ1-4; 7 bases fit TRBD1. Trimming at V came to 3 bases and at J to 3 bases, leaving 1 base not matched to a gene. This CDR3 contains 14 residues. Germline-derived CDR1 and CDR2 are SNHLY and FYNNEI. CDR3 in amino acids: CASSDGQANEKLFF. CDR3 DNA: TGTGCCAGCAGTGACGGACAGGCTAATGAAAAACTGTTTTTT. The whole variable domain, remainder taken from reference TRBV2 and TRBJ1-4, is EPEVTQTPSHQVTQMGQEVILRCVPISNHLYFYWYRQILGQKVEFLVSFYNNEISEKSEIFDDQFSVERPDGSNFTLKIRSTKLEDSAMYFCASSDGQANEKLFFGSGTQLSVL.

The chain employs TRBV5-4 and TRBJ2-1; 9 bases are shared with TRBD2. The CDR3 length is 14 residues. Germline CDR1 reads SGHNT; CDR2 reads YYREEE (reference sequence). V shed 7 bases and J 4 bases; nucleotides not matched to a gene: 6. The CDR3 DNA sequence: TGTGCCAGCTTTAACAGCGGGAGGTACAATGAGCAGTTCTTC. Protein: CASFNSGRYNEQFF.

Only one count was recorded for this clone. The V gene is TRBV5-4, the J gene TRBJ2-7; 10 bases agree with TRBD1. CDR3 length: 13 residues. V trimming: 7 bases; J trimming: 6 bases; junction bases outside the gene matches: 7. Per germline, CDR1 SGHNT and CDR2 YYREEE (reference sequence). CDR3 DNA sequence: TGTGCCAGCCGCCGGGACAGGGGTCGCGAGCAGTACTTC. This translates into CASRRDRGREQYF.

The chain recombines TRBV3-1 (or the pseudogene TRBV3-2) with TRBJ1-2, with D perhaps TRBD1 (6 bases). V dropped 6 bases and J dropped 4 bases, with 18 bases sitting between them. CDR3 length equals 15 residues. Germline values: CDR1 LGHDT, CDR2 YNNKEL (reference sequence). The CDR3 spells CASRSTGRDGYGYTF. The CDR3 DNA reads TGTGCCAGCAGGAGTACAGGGAGAGACGGCTATGGCTACACCTTC.

This rearrangement joins TRBV4-2 to TRBJ1-3; a weak D match, TRBD1 (5 bases). The CDR3 contains 13 residues. CDR1 and CDR2 from the germline V gene are LGHNA and YNFKEQ. V lost 6 bases, J lost 8 bases, and 14 bases lay in between. The DNA of the CDR3 is TGTGCCAGCAGAGGAGGATGGGGGGACACCATATATTTT. Translation gives CASRGGWGDTIYF.

The rearrangement joins TRBV29-1 to TRBJ2-5; 14 positions agree with TRBD2. The germline V gene has CDR1 SQVTM and CDR2 ANQGSEA. The CDR3 sequence is 18 residues long. V trimming: 4 bases; J trimming: 2 bases; junction bases outside the gene matches: 12. The CDR3 sequence is CSVVAPGLAGATQETQYF. The CDR3 nucleotides are TGCAGCGTTGTGGCCCCGGGACTAGCGGGGGCAACACAAGAGACCCAGTACTTC.

This sequence joins TRBV30 and TRBJ2-3, with D hard to call. The germline V gene encodes CDR1 GTSNPN and CDR2 SVGIG (reference sequence). V was trimmed by 0 bases and J by 2 bases, leaving 9 bases between them. The CDR3 spans 14 residues. CDR3 amino acids: CAWSVVLSTDTQYF. Here the CDR3 DNA reads TGTGCCTGGAGTGTGGTACTTTCCACAGATACGCAGTATTTT. The variable domain in full, with the rest retrieved from reference TRBV30 and TRBJ2-3, is SQTIHQWPATLVQPVGSPLSLECTVEGTSNPNLYWYRQAAGRGLQLLFYSVGIGQISSEVPQNLSASRPQDRQFILSSKKLLLSDSGFYLCAWSVVLSTDTQYFGPGTRLTVL.

The rearrangement links TRBV7-9 to TRBJ1-1, with 8 bases lining up with TRBD1. The CDR3 is 15 residues long. J gave up 1 base and V 5 bases, and 6 bases lay outside the gene matches. Germline CDR1 and CDR2: SEHNR and FQNEAQ (reference sequence). CDR3 loop: CASSNRGLGNTEAFF. The CDR3 DNA sequence: TGTGCCAGCAGCAACAGGGGGTTAGGGAACACTGAAGCTTTCTTT. Based on the CDR3 plus reference TRBV7-9 and TRBJ1-1, the full variable domain is DTGVSQNPRHKITKRGQNVTFRCDPISEHNRLYWYRQTLGQGPEFLTYFQNEAQLEKSRLLSDRFSAERPKGSFSTLEIQRTEQGDSAMYLCASSNRGLGNTEAFFGQGTRLTVV.

The rearrangement joins TRBV12-5 to TRBJ2-3, with 10 bases aligning to TRBD2. V lost 11 bases and J lost 4; bases outside the gene matches: 12. CDR1 and CDR2 (germline): LGHNT, FRNRAP. The CDR3 covers 15 residues. CDR3 DNA: TGTGCTGGGGACTCGAGAGCGGGGGGGCCAGATACGCAGTATTTT. Protein: CAGDSRAGGPDTQYF.

The CDR3 region is CASSPGGHEQYF. The CDR3 DNA reads as TGTGCCAGCAGCCCAGGGGGGCACGAGCAGTACTTC. This chain joins TRBV7-9 and TRBJ2-7, with a weak D call TRBD1 (7 bases). Germline V gene sequence: CDR1 SEHNR, CDR2 FQNEAQ (reference sequence). CDR3 size: 12 residues. V was trimmed by 5 bases and J by 5 bases, leaving 10 bases between them.

V and J are TRBV14 and TRBJ2-7, with 11 bases lining up with TRBD1. Trimming cost V 4 bases and J 5 bases; bases outside gene matches: 4. Germline V gene data show CDR1 as SGHDN and CDR2 as FVKESK. The CDR3 contains 14 residues. The CDR3 DNA reads as TGTGCCAGCAGCCGACGGACAGGGGGCGACGAGCAGTACTTC. Its translation: CASSRRTGGDEQYF.

This chain connects TRBV6-6 to TRBJ2-1, with TRBD2 matching 7 bases. Germline V gene lookup returns CDR1 MNHNY and CDR2 SVGAGI (reference sequence). The CDR3 extends over 14 amino acids. Unmatched junction bases numbered 6, after V lost 2 bases and J lost 8 bases. The CDR3 spells CASSYGGRADEQFF. The DNA of the CDR3 is TGTGCCAGCAGTTACGGGGGGAGGGCTGATGAGCAGTTCTTC.